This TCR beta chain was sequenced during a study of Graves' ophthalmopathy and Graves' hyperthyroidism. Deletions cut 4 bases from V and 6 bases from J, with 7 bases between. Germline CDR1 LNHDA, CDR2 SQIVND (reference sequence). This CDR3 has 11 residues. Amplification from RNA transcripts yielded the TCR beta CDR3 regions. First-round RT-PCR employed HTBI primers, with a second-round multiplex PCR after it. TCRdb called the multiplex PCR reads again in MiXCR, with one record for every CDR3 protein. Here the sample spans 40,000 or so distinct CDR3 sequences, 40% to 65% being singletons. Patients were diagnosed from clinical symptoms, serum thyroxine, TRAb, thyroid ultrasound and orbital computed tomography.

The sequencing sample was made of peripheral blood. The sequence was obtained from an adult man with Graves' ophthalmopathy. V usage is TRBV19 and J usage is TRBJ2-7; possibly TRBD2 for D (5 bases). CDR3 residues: CASSTGSEQYF. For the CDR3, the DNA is TGTGCCAGTAGTACGGGGTCCGAGCAGTACTTC.